The T cell receptor beta chain under discussion was sequenced for a study of identical twins. Notes on the study in general: The study based its conclusions on cross-sectional statistical analysis and did not follow the same donors. Those out-of-frame alpha sequences shared by twins showed an excess of low generation probability. While abundant cord blood beta clonotypes carried fewer insertions, memory repertoires showed no such pattern.

This clonotype was counted ten times or more. The antigen is undetermined. Germline V gene lookup returns CDR1 SNHLY and CDR2 FYNNEI. V was clipped by 6 bases and J by 7 bases; unmatched bases: 0. This CDR3 contains 14 residues. The authors used template switching to add a universal primer site and gave cDNA unique molecular identifiers. TCRdb redid the calling of the 5' RACE reads with MiXCR, one entry per CDR3 protein. The sample holds approximately 680,000 distinct CDR3 sequences, around 7.4% seen once. The same sample was also used in a study of yellow fever vaccine responses in identical twins.

The TCR sequence derives from a woman aged 18 to 35 in good health. Sequenced sample: PBMCs. The chain employs TRBV2 and TRBJ2-1; TRBD2 aligns across 16 bases. CDR3 protein: CASRGLAGGNEQFF. The CDR3 DNA sequence: TGTGCCAGCAGGGGACTAGCGGGAGGGAATGAGCAGTTCTTC.